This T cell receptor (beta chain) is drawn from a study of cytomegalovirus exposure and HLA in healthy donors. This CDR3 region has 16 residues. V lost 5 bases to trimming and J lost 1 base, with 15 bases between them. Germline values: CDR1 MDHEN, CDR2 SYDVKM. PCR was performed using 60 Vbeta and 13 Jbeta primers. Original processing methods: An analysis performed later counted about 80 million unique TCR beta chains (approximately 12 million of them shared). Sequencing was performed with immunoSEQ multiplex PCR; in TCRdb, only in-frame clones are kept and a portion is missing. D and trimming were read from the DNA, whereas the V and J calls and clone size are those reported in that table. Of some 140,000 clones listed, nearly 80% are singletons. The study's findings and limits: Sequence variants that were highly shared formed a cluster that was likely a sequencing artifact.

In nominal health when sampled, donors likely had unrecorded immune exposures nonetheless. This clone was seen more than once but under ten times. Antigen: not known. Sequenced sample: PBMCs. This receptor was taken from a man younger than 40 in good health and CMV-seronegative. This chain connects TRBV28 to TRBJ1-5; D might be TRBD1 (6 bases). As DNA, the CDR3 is TGTGCCAGCAGTCCGCGGACAGTTAAGAGCAATCAGCCCCAGCATTTT. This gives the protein CASSPRTVKSNQPQHF.